This T cell receptor (beta chain) was observed in a study of cytomegalovirus exposure and HLA in healthy donors (dated by TCRdb to about 2017). Broadly, across the study: An earlier analysis of some 600 of the donors reported approximately 280 Gb of sequence data and 117 million unique TCR beta sequences obtained from about 200 million T cells. An early release that covered roughly 600 HLA-typed donors contained about 300 gigabases of sequencing data and approximately 85 million unique TCR sequences. Of the roughly 410 genotyped donors, 81% were placed in the genetic ancestry cluster associated with self-reported Caucasian donors. The study aimed to test whether cataloging public T cell receptors could reveal signatures of past pathogen exposure. The study profiled the T cell repertoires of 500 to 800 subjects by immunosequencing and related them to cytomegalovirus serostatus. In addition to the first cohort of 666 subjects, a separate validation cohort of approximately 120 different subjects was used. To predict cytomegalovirus infection status, the study combined high-throughput TCR immunosequencing, statistical association of individual TCRs with disease status, and machine learning. A later analysis re-examined previously published TCR beta repertoires from 500 to 700 donors and added high-resolution HLA genotyping to investigate patterns of TCR occurrence. Rather than using new phenotypic data, the later analysis identified candidate immune exposures from TCR beta sequences and from how often those sequences occurred across donors. An earlier analysis of 587 of the donors used high-throughput TCR beta sequencing to judge whether each TCR beta V gene segment behaved as functional or pseudogenic. Donor age, sex, ethnicity and CMV serostatus were compiled alongside the repertoire data. A later genetic analysis used genome-wide SNP genotypes for 398 of the 666 donors, treating that subset as a discovery cohort. Every discovery cohort repertoire had been produced on one sequencing platform. Both class I and class II loci were covered by HLA typing, at four-digit resolution. The number of donors typed differed by locus, with about 629-630 for A, B, C, DRB1 and DQB1, around 520 for DQA1, over 600 for DPA1, and some 440 for DPB1. Because of strong linkage in the cohort, roughly 5 DR-DQ haplotypes were treated as single units for association and clustering. Among roughly 400 genotyped donors of the cohort, an average of around 240,000 unique TCR beta nucleotide sequences was sequenced per donor, of which 15% to 20% were non-productive.

The germline V gene (reference sequence) supplies CDR1 DFQATT and CDR2 SNEGSKA. The CDR3 sequence holds 11 residues, the cysteine and phenylalanine included. The only DNA kept is the CDR3, 33 bases in frame from the first base. After removal of 1 base from V and 7 bases from J, the junction retains 0 bases not matched to a gene. In this sample, this clone turned up a few times. What this receptor recognizes is not known. No clone much larger than this one lies a single base away; base qualities are absent. The cohort consisted of 670 or so healthy bone marrow donors. At the time of sampling, every cohort member was nominally healthy, though immune exposures that went unrecorded were likely present. The donor was CMV seropositive and belonged to the group of a few hundred seropositive cohort members. Each donor provided a peripheral blood sample, and peripheral blood mononuclear cells were used for TCR beta sequencing. Genomic DNA was extracted from the blood cell samples with the Qiagen DNeasy Blood Extraction Kit.

Libraries were made using the immunoSEQ multiplex PCR assay. A mixture of 60 forward primers for TCR Vbeta segments and 13 reverse primers for TCR Jbeta segments was used in the multiplex PCR. A multiplex PCR assay on genomic DNA amplified the CDR3 region of rearranged TCR beta genes. On the Illumina HiSeq System, the amplified TCR beta libraries were sequenced as 87-base-pair reads. The original pipeline was this. A later analysis counted some 80 million unique TCR beta chains across the 666 repertoires, and some 11 million of these chains were shared by at least two donors. Raw reads were error-corrected and collapsed into unique sequences by a nearest-neighbor algorithm in which closely related sequences were merged to remove PCR and sequencing errors. To assign V, D and J gene segments, CDR3 sequences were aligned to IMGT reference sequences. For a sequence to be retained, a match of at least six nucleotides was required to both a V gene segment and a J gene segment. Rearrangements were classified as productive when the CDR3 lacked stop codons and remained in frame with V and J, and all other rearrangements were classified as non-productive. CDR3 was defined according to IMGT convention as the region running from the second conserved V-encoded cysteine to the conserved J-encoded phenylalanine. The earlier analysis of a few hundred of the donors excluded sequences that lacked an unambiguous match to a single V gene segment. An earlier analysis of 550 to 650 of the donors classified V segments as functional when productive rearrangements were above 56.7% and as segregating when the standard deviation between donors was above 5%. To diagnose cytomegalovirus status from the catalog of TCR beta chain sequences, a statistical classification framework was built. V and J gene assignment, in a later analysis, came from comparing TCR nucleotide sequences with IMGT/GENE-DB human TR gene sequences. Using the TCRdist pipeline, a later analysis assigned CDR3 sequences along with most-parsimonious VDJ recombination scenarios. A later analysis defined each TCR beta chain by its CDR3 amino acid sequence plus V-gene family, and excluded reads lacking a unique V-gene family. A later analysis removed 592 highly shared, low-generation-probability nucleotide sequences to deal with suspected cross-contamination and a sequencing artifact. In a later analysis, a clonal expansion index was calculated for each public chain from normalized within-repertoire ranks of inferred template counts. In a later analysis, generation probabilities were computed with a VDJ recombination model fitted to out-of-frame rearrangements, and the resulting probabilities were checked against IGoR. In a later analysis, TCR-TCR, TCR-HLA and TCR-CMV co-occurrence was scored with hypergeometric tests, and a repertoire-size bias correction was applied to TCR pairs. In a later analysis, false discovery rates were estimated by permuting HLA or CMV assignments 20 times. A later analysis grouped co-occurring TCRs with DBSCAN, adding TCRdist sequence similarity when clustering within HLA-allele-positive subsets. Repertoires with fewer than 30,000 or more than 120,000 public chains, plus five repertoires with anomalous nucleotide sharing, were excluded from co-occurrence clustering. In TCRdb, the immuneACCESS table is reduced to in-frame sequences with V and J assigned. These tables do not hold every clone; where another copy was compared, an unresolved V gene accounts for under half, and the others remain unexplained. V, J and clone size are taken as reported in that table, and D and trimming were inferred from the DNA itself. This sample holds over 95,000 clones; around 66% were observed only once. The ten largest clones take up roughly 8% of the sample.

What the study reported, not specific to this receptor: V-gene and J-gene trimming of TCR beta chains was associated with a missense DCLRE1C variant in a later genetic analysis, and the association was replicated in an independent cohort. In vitro tests confirmed that three of the cytomegalovirus-associated TCR beta chains recognize cytomegalovirus antigens. Presence/absence analyses assumed roughly uniform sequencing depth across donors, an assumption that may not hold. In a later analysis, TCR association rates were found to vary across HLA loci, with the most associated TCRs seen for DRB1 alleles and the fewest for HLA-C alleles. Immune exposure information for the cohort was limited to CMV serostatus. A cluster of highly shared sequence variants was judged likely to be a technical artifact of the sequencing pipeline. The classifier was reported to diagnose cytomegalovirus status with high specificity and sensitivity in both the original cohort and the validation cohort. Approximately 16 rarely observed V segments, including chromosome 9 orphons, were excluded from the earlier analysis of some 590 of the donors because counts were too low. Because HLA typing was missing for some donors at each locus, association tests included only the typed subset. According to a later analysis, parvovirus B19, influenza, CMV and Epstein-Barr virus appeared linked to several top co-occurrence clusters. In an earlier analysis of more than 450 of the donors, most TCR beta V segments were observed in productive rearrangements about 87% or about 30% of the time, broadly matching IMGT annotations. A further reported finding was that TCR beta sequences accurately predicted the HLA-A and HLA-B alleles for most subjects in the first cohort. The authors suggested that the approach could potentially be extended to other disease states and immunological phenotypes. Because the 87-base-pair reads could not distinguish some IMGT-functional V segments, including TRBV6-2 and TRBV6-3, those segments were excluded. In this cohort, only TCR beta chains were sequenced, and detectable features were limited by the absence of alpha or paired-chain data. When HLA alleles, especially DR and DQ, strongly co-occurred, TCR associations were difficult to assign to individual alleles. In a later analysis, some 18,000 TCR beta sequences were associated with specific HLA alleles at a false discovery rate of 0.05. Linkage disequilibrium might explain the correlated functional status among segregating V segments, but an unknown experimental factor could not be excluded. A later analysis found that HLA-associated TCR beta chains were more clonally expanded and had lower generation probabilities than equally common non-associated chains. According to a later genetic analysis, donors in an Asian-associated ancestry cluster had fewer N-insertions in productive TCRs than the approximately 670-donor mean. Most TCR sequences were observed very rarely across donors, whereas some public TCRs were present in many individuals. Most CMV-associated TCR beta chains appeared to be HLA-restricted in a later analysis, and the HLA associations seemed to be driven largely by CMV exposure. The study gave a list of around 170 TCR beta chains associated with cytomegalovirus.

The chain joins TRBV20-1 to TRBJ2-7, and 8 junction bases match TRBD1. The specimen sequenced was PBMCs. The source is a man between 18 and 35 years old in good health and CMV-seropositive. The base sequence is TGCAGTGCTAGAGGACAGGGGGAGCAGTACTTC. Translation gives CSARGQGEQYF.